This T cell receptor beta chain comes out of a study of OX40 agonist ivuxolimab in advanced cancers. Study context: Enrolled patients in dose escalation had cancers that were hepatocellular carcinoma, melanoma, renal cell or head and neck cancer. Males comprised 75% to 90% of the group, whose mean age was about 62 years (range roughly 20 to 85).

General study findings and limits: Partial responders treated at 0.1-3.0 mg/kg exhibited clonal expansion among the lowest measured.

Trimming took 3 bases from V and 7 from J, leaving 15 bases between them. Germline V lookup: CDR1 LNHNV, CDR2 YYDKDF (reference sequence). CDR3 length: 15 amino acids. About this clone itself: The antigen is unknown.

Method: immunoSEQ multiplex PCR; TCRdb's copy keeps in-frame clones and lacks some. The table includes under 20,000 clones, 75% to 95% detected once. Patients with a history of autoimmune disease or on systemic immunosuppression were excluded. The sequencing here drew on CD4+ or CD8+ T cells sorted from blood, taken in a trial of the OX40 agonist ivuxolimab. The chain has TRBV15 and TRBJ1-4; TRBD1 might be the D (6 bases). The clonotype was recovered from an adult with an advanced solid tumor such as melanoma, head and neck, liver or kidney cancer. DNA of the CDR3: TGTGCCACCAGCAGGGTGGGACAATCCCTTGAAAAACTGTTTTTT. It specifies CATSRVGQSLEKLFF.